This entry is about one T cell receptor beta chain. This entry comes from a study of OX40 agonist ivuxolimab in advanced cancers. About the research overall: Averaging 60 years in age, with a range of about 20 to 90, the cohort was approximately 87% male.

Assay: immunoSEQ multiplex PCR; the TCRdb copy retains only in-frame clones and omits some. The table has around 67,000 clones, around 81% seen once; the top ten hold about 8.2%. The germline V gene encodes CDR1 SGHTA and CDR2 FQGNSA. Trimming cost V 4 bases and J 0 bases, with 6 bases left between them. The CDR3 has 14 residues. This receptor was obtained from an adult with an advanced solid tumor such as melanoma, head and neck, liver or kidney cancer. The starting material was CD4+ or CD8+ T cells sorted from blood, obtained in a trial of the OX40 agonist ivuxolimab. J is TRBJ2-2 and V is TRBV7-2; D is ambiguous. The CDR3 coding sequence is TGTGCCAGCAGCTCCCTCGCGAACACCGGGGAGCTGTTTTTT. Protein product: CASSSLANTGELFF.